This TCR beta chain is drawn from a study of CD8 T cells in ankylosing spondylitis. Note on this clonotype: What it binds is unknown.

The CDR3 is made up of 13 amino acids. V lost 6 bases, J lost 7 bases, and 13 bases lay in between. Per the germline V gene, CDR1 is SGHKS and CDR2 is YYEKEE (reference sequence). TCRdb used MiXCR to reprocess the 5' RACE reads, holding one entry per CDR3 protein. The data show about 240,000 distinct CDR3 sequences, roughly a tenth seen once. Study results and limitations: Several highly homologous variants formed a TCR beta motif that appeared characteristic of ankylosing spondylitis blood.

This sequence originates from a male donor with ankylosing spondylitis or in good health (not recorded which). The specimen sequenced was blood, either unsorted or a sorted T cell fraction (not recorded which). The gene calls are TRBV5-5 and TRBJ2-2; D unclear. The CDR3 loop reads CASNRATIGELFF. CDR3 sequence (DNA): TGTGCCAGCAACCGGGCCACCATCGGGGAGCTGTTTTTT.